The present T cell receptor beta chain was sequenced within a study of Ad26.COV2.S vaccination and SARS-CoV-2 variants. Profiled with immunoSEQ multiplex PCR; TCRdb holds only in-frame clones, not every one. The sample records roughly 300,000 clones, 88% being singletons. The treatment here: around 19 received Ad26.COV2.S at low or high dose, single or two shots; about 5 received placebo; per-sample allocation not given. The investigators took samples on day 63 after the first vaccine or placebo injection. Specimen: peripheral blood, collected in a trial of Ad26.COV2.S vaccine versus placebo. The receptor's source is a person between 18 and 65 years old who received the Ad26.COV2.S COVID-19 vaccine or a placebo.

The CDR3 nucleotides read TGTGCCAGCAGCTCTAGTAGCGGGAGGGCCCCAGATACGCAGTATTTT. It encodes CASSSSSGRAPDTQYF. This rearrangement joins TRBV11-3 to TRBJ2-3, with TRBD2 matching 11 bases. With 4 bases clipped from V and 4 bases from J, the junction kept 7 bases outside the gene matches. The CDR3 runs 16 residues. CDR1 SGHNT and CDR2 YENEEA come from the germline V gene.